Only one count was recorded for the clone carrying this TCR beta chain. Antigen specificity is unknown. Measured with immunoSEQ multiplex PCR; TCRdb has only the in-frame clones, and not every one. The sample gives roughly 38,000 clones, more than 85% of which show up once; 3.5% is in the top ten. The data belong to a study of T cells in localized non-small cell lung cancer. V dropped 0 bases and J dropped 6; count of bases not matched to a gene: 7. Germline CDR1 MGHRA, CDR2 YSYEKL. The CDR3 loop spans 16 amino acids. Study-level results: Because only a single region of the tumor was sequenced, heterogeneity remains possible. Researchers found a median around 61 of the top 100 tumor clones in adjacent lung. The study linked higher blood T cell density to longer overall survival.

The source material was peripheral blood, sampled before any cancer treatment. The chain joins TRBV4-1 to TRBJ1-4, with 7 bases identical to TRBD1. The clonotype comes from a man aged 18-55 years with stage I lung adenocarcinoma. CDR3 residues: CASSQDQWQGDEKLFF. DNA for the CDR3: TGCGCCAGCAGCCAAGATCAGTGGCAGGGGGATGAAAAACTGTTTTTT.